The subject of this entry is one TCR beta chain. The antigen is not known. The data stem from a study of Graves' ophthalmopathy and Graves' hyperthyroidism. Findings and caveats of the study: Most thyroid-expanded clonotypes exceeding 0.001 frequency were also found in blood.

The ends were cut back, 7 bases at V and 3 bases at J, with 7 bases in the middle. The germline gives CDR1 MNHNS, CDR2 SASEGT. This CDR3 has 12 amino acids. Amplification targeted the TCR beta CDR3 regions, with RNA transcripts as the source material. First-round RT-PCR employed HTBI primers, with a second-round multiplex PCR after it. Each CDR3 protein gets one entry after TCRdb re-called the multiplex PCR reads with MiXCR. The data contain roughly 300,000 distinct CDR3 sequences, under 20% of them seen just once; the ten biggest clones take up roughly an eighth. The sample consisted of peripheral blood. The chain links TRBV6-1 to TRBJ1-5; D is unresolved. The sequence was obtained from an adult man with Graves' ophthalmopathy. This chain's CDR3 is CASMAVNQPQHF. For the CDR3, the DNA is TGTGCCAGCATGGCAGTCAATCAGCCCCAGCATTTT.